This T cell receptor (beta chain) was obtained from a study of T cell changes during pregnancy in multiple sclerosis. Clones were sequenced by immunoSEQ multiplex PCR, and TCRdb holds only the in-frame ones, with some missing. The sample contains some 80,000 clones, 94% of which appear only once. Unmatched junction bases numbered 2, after V lost 1 base and J lost 4 bases. The CDR3 extends over 14 amino acids. Germline V lookup: CDR1 SGHRS, CDR2 YFSETQ. The clonotype was recovered from a female donor with multiple sclerosis, enrolled in a pregnancy study. The source material was CD4+ T cells from peripheral blood mononuclear cells, sampled after pregnancy. The chain uses TRBV5-1 and TRBJ1-3; the match to TRBD1 covers 7 bases. The DNA of the CDR3 is TGCGCCAGCAGCTTGCCAGGGGGAGGAAACACCATATATTTT. It yields the protein CASSLPGGGNTIYF.